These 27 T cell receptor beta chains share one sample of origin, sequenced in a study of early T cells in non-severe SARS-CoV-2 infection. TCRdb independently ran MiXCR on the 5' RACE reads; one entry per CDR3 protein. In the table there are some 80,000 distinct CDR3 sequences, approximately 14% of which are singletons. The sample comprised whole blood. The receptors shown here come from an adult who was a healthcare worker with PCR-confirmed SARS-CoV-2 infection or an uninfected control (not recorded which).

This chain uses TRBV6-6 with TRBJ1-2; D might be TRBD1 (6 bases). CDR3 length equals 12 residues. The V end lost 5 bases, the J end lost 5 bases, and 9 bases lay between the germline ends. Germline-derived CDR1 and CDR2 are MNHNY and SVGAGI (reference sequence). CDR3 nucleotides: TGTGCCAGCAGTCAGGACAGTTATGGCTACACCTTC. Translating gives CASSQDSYGYTF.

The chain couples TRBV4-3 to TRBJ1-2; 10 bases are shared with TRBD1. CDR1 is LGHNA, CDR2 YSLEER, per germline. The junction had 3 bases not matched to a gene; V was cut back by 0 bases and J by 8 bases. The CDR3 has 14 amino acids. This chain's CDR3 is CASSQEGQGQGYTF. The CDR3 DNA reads TGCGCCAGCAGCCAAGAGGGACAGGGGCAAGGCTACACCTTC.

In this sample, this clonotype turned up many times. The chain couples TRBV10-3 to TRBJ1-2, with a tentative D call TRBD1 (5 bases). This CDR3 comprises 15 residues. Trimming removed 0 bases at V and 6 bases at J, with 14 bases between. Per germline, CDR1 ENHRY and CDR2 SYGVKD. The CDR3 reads CAISESARERNGYTF. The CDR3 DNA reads TGTGCCATCAGTGAGTCGGCCAGGGAGCGAAATGGCTACACCTTC.

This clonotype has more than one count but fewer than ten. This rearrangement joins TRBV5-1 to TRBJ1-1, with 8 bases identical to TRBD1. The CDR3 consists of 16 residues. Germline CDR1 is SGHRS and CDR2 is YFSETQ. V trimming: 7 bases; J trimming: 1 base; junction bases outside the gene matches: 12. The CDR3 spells CASVSGGDRWNTEAFF. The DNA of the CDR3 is TGCGCCAGCGTCTCAGGGGGCGATAGGTGGAACACTGAAGCTTTCTTT.

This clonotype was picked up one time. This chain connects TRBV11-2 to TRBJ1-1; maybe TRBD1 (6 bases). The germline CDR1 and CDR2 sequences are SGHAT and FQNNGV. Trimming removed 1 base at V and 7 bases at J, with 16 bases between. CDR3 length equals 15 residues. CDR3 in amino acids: CASSLAPGGPVEAFF. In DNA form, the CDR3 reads TGTGCCAGCAGCTTAGCCCCCGGGGGGCCGGTTGAAGCTTTCTTT.

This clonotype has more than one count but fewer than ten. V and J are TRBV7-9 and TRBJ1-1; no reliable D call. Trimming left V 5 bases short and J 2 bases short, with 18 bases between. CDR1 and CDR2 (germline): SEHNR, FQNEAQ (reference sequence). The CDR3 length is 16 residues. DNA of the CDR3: TGTGCCAGCAGCCACGGTGCAGGTTTGGGAAACACTGAAGCTTTCTTT. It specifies CASSHGAGLGNTEAFF. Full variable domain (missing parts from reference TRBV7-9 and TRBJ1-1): DTGVSQNPRHKITKRGQNVTFRCDPISEHNRLYWYRQTLGQGPEFLTYFQNEAQLEKSRLLSDRFSAERPKGSFSTLEIQRTEQGDSAMYLCASSHGAGLGNTEAFFGQGTRLTVV.

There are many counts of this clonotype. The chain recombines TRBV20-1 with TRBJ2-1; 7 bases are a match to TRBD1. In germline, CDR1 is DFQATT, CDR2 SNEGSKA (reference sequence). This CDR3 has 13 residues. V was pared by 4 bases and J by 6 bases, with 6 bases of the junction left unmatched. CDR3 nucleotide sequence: TGCAGTGCTACTAAATGGGACAGCAATGAGCAGTTCTTC. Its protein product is CSATKWDSNEQFF.

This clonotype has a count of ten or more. In DNA, the CDR3 is TGCGCCAGCAGCTTGGAGGGCAGTGTTCAAGTGGAAGCTTTCTTT. Translating gives CASSLEGSVQVEAFF. The chain has TRBV5-1 and TRBJ1-1; D is uncertain. V shed 0 bases and J shed 8 bases, with 17 bases lying between them. This CDR3 has 15 residues. Germline V lookup: CDR1 SGHRS, CDR2 YFSETQ.

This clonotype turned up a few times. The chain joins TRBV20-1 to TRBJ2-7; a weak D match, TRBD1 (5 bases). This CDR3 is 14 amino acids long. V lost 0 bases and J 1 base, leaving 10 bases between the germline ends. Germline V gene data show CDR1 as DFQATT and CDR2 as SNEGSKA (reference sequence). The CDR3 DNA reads TGCAGTGCTAGAGATTCGCGACAGTCCTACGAGCAGTACTTC. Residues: CSARDSRQSYEQYF.

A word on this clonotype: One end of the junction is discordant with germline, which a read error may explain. The CDR3: CASSLFRGGSSRANVLTF. For the CDR3, the DNA is TGTGCCAGCAGCTTATTCAGGGGAGGAAGCTCTAGGGCCAACGTCCTGACTTTC. The V and J genes are TRBV7-2 and TRBJ2-6; D may correspond to TRBD1 or TRBD2 (6 bases each). Germline V gene data show CDR1 as SGHTA and CDR2 as FQGNSA. The CDR3 contains 18 residues.

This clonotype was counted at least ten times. The CDR3, as DNA: TGCAGCGCTGGACAGGGGGTCTACGAGCAGTACTTC. Translating it yields CSAGQGVYEQYF. The chain combines TRBV29-1 with TRBJ2-7; 10 bases are shared with TRBD1. Germline V gives CDR1 SQVTM, CDR2 ANQGSEA. This CDR3 spans 12 amino acids. The V segment lost 7 bases and the J segment 3 bases; nucleotides outside the gene matches: 3.

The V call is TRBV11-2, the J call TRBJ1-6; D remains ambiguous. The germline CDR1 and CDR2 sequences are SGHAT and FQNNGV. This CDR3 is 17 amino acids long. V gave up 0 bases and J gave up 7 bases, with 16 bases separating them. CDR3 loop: CASSLDLGGPGNSPLHF. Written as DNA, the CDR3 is TGTGCCAGCAGCTTAGATCTGGGAGGGCCGGGGAATTCACCCCTCCACTTT.

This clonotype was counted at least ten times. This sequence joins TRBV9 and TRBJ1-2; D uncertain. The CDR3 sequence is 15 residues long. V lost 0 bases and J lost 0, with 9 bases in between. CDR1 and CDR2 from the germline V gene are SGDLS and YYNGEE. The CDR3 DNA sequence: TGTGCCAGCAGCGTAGGGACTGGAACTAACTATGGCTACACCTTC. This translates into CASSVGTGTNYGYTF.

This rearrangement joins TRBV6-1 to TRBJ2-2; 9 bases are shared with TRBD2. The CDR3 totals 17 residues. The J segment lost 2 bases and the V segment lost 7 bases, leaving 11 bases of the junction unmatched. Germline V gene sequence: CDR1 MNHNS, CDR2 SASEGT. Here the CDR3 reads CASTKTLAGVNTGELFF. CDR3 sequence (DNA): TGTGCCAGCACCAAAACCTTAGCGGGGGTAAACACCGGGGAGCTGTTTTTT.

The CDR3 loop is CASSVARQRAGELFF. The CDR3 DNA reads TGTGCCAGCAGCGTCGCACGTCAGAGGGCCGGGGAGCTGTTTTTT. The chain employs TRBV9 and TRBJ2-2; possible D gene TRBD2, 5 bases. This CDR3 region has 15 residues. Germline V gene data show CDR1 as SGDLS and CDR2 as YYNGEE. V dropped 2 bases and J dropped 6 bases, with 14 bases sitting between them.

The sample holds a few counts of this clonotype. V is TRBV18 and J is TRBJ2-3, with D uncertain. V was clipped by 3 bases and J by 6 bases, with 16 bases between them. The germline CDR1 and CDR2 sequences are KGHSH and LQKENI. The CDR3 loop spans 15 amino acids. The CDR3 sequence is CASSPVYHPSDTQYF. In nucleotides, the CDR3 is TGTGCCAGCTCACCCGTATATCACCCCAGCGATACGCAGTATTTT. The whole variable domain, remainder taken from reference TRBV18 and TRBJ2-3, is NAGVMQNPRHLVRRRGQEARLRCSPMKGHSHVYWYRQLPEEGLKFMVYLQKENIIDESGMPKERFSAEFPKEGPSILRIQQVVRGDSAAYFCASSPVYHPSDTQYFGPGTRLTVL.

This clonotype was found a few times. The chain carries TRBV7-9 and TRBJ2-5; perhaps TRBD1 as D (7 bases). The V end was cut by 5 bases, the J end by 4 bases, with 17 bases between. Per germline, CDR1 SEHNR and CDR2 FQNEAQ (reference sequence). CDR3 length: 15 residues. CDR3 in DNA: TGTGCCAGCAGCCTCCCGGCAGGGGGGCCAGAGACCCAGTACTTC. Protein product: CASSLPAGGPETQYF.

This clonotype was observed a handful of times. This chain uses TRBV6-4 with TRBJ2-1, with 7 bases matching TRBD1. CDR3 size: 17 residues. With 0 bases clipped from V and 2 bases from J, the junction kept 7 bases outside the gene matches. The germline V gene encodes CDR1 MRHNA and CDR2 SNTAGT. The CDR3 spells CASSDSNEGATYNEQFF. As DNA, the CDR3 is TGTGCCAGCAGTGACTCGAATGAGGGGGCGACCTACAATGAGCAGTTCTTC.

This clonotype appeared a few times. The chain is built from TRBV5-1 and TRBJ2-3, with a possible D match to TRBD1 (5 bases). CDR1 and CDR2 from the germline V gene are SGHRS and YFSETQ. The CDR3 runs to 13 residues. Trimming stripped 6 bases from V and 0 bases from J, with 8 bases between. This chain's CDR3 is CASKDISTDTQYF. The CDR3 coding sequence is TGCGCCAGCAAGGACATCAGCACAGATACGCAGTATTTT.

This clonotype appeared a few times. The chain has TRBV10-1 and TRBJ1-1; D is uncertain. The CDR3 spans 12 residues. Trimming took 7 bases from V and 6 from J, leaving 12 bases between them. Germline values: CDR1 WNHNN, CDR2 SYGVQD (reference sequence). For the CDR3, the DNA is TGCGCCAGCAACGGAAGGATTGCTGAAGCTTTCTTT. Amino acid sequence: CASNGRIAEAFF.

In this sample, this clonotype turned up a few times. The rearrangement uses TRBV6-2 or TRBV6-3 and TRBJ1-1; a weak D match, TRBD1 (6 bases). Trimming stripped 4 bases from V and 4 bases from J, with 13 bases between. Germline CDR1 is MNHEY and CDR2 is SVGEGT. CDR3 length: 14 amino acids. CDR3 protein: CASSLRGPPTEAFF. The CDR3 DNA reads TGTGCCAGCAGTTTACGGGGGCCCCCCACTGAAGCTTTCTTT.

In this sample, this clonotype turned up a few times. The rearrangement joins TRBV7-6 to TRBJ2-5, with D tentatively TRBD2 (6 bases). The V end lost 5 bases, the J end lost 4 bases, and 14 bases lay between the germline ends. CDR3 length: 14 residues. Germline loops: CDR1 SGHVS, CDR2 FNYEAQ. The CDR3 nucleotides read TGTGCCAGCAGCCTGATTGGGGGAGGAGAGACCCAGTACTTC. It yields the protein CASSLIGGGETQYF.

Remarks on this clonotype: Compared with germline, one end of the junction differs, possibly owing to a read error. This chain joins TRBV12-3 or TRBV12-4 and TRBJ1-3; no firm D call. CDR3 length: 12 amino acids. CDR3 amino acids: CASSFRVGRFRF. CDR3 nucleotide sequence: TGTGCCAGCAGTTTTAGGGTCGGGCGATTTCGATTT.

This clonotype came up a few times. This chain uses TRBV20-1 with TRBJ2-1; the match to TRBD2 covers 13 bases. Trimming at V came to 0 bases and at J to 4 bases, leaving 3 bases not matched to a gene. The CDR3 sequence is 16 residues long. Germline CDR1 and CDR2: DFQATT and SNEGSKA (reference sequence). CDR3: CSARDMGLAGYNEQFF. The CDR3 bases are TGCAGTGCTAGAGATATGGGACTAGCGGGGTACAATGAGCAGTTCTTC.

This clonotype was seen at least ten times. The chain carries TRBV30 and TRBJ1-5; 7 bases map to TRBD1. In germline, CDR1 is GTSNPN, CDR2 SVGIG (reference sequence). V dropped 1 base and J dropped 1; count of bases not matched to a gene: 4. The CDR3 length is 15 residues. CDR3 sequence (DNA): TGTGCCTGGAGTGAGGGGGCAAGGAGCAATCAGCCCCAGCATTTT. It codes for CAWSEGARSNQPQHF.

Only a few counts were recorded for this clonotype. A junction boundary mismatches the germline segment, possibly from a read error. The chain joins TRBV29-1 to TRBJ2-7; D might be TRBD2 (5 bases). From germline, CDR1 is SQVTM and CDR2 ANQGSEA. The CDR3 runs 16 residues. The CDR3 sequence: CRVARGPPRWAREQYF. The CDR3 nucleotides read TGCAGGGTTGCCCGGGGTCCTCCCCGCTGGGCTCGAGAGCAGTACTTC.

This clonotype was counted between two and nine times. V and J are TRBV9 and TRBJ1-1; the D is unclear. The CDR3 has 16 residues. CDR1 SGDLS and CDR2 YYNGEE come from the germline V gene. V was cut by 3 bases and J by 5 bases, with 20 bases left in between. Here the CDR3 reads CASSEQTEVPGTEAFF. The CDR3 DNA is TGTGCCAGCAGCGAGCAAACCGAGGTCCCGGGGACTGAAGCTTTCTTT.